This passage covers 5 T cell receptor beta chains from one sample sequenced in a study of cytomegalovirus exposure and HLA in healthy donors. PCR used 60 Vbeta primers and 13 Jbeta primers. Some clones are missing from TCRdb's copy, which holds only in-frame ones; the method was immunoSEQ multiplex PCR. The sample has around 110,000 clones, around three quarters seen once; the top ten hold approximately 4%. Sequencing used PBMCs. Every receptor here comes from a man aged 30 to 45 in good health and CMV-seropositive.

The genes are TRBV30 and TRBJ2-5, with 10 bases aligning to TRBD2. The germline gives CDR1 GTSNPN, CDR2 SVGIG (reference sequence). J lost 4 bases, V lost 3 bases, and 14 bases had no gene match. The CDR3 runs to 17 residues. The CDR3 DNA is TGTGCCTGGAGGCGGAAAAGCGGGGGGGCCTATAGAGAGACCCAGTACTTC. This encodes CAWRRKSGGAYRETQYF.

Only one count was recorded for this clone. The chain recombines TRBV2 with TRBJ1-5; D is possibly TRBD1 (6 bases). Germline-derived CDR1 and CDR2 are SNHLY and FYNNEI. Trimming cost V 6 bases and J 0 bases, with 12 bases left between them. This CDR3 has 15 residues. The CDR3 DNA is TGTGCCAGCAGAGAGGACAGCCATAGCAATCAGCCCCAGCATTTT. It translates to CASREDSHSNQPQHF.

The V and J genes are TRBV9 and TRBJ2-7; 8 bases align to TRBD1. The CDR3 is 14 amino acids. V lost 0 bases, J lost 4 bases, and 3 bases stayed unmatched. Germline V gives CDR1 SGDLS, CDR2 YYNGEE. The CDR3 here is CASSVVDRGYEQYF. The CDR3, as DNA: TGTGCCAGCAGCGTAGTAGACAGGGGTTACGAGCAGTACTTC.

For this clone: Compared with germline, one end of the junction differs, possibly owing to a read error. The chain recombines TRBV30 with TRBJ2-4, with D tentatively TRBD2 (6 bases). The CDR3 loop spans 16 amino acids. Germline values: CDR1 GTSNPN, CDR2 SVGIG (reference sequence). The CDR3: CAYLDVAGIAKNSQYF. The CDR3 DNA reads as TGTGCCTACCTAGATGTCGCGGGAATCGCCAAAAACAGTCAGTACTTC.

On this clone: The germline gene is not matched at one end of the junction; a read error may be the cause. The chain combines TRBV4-3 with TRBJ1-1, with no clear D. The length of the CDR3 is 15 residues. The germline CDR1 and CDR2 sequences are LGHNA and YSLEER. CDR3 amino acids: CASSQGRVELTKAFF. CDR3 nucleotide sequence: TGCGCCAGCAGCCAAGGCCGGGTAGAGCTCACTAAAGCTTTCTTT.